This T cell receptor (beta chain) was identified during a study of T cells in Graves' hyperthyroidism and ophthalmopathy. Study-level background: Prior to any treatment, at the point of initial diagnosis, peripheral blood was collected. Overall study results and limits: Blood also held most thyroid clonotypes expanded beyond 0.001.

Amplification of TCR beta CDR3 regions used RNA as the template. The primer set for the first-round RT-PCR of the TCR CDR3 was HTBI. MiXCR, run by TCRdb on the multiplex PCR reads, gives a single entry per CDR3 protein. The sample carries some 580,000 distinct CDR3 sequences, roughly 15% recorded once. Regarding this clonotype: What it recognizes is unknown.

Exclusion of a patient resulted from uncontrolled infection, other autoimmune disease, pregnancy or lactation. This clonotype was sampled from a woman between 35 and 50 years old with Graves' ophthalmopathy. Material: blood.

This CDR3 is CASRFGGSWTNEKLFF. The CDR3 bases are TGTGCCAGCAGATTCGGAGGAAGTTGGACTAATGAAAAACTGTTTTTT. The chain recombines TRBV13 with TRBJ1-4; D unclear. The CDR3 is 16 residues long. Germline V lookup: CDR1 PRHDT, CDR2 FYEKMQ (reference sequence). Trimming took off 6 bases at V and 2 bases at J, with 16 bases between the two ends.